The next 24 T cell receptor beta chains were all read from a single sample in a study of early T cells in non-severe SARS-CoV-2 infection. Via MiXCR, TCRdb re-called the 5' RACE reads, giving one row per CDR3 protein. This sample has 65,000 to 95,000 distinct CDR3 sequences, with roughly 9.6% found just once. Sequenced material: whole blood. The receptors were sampled from an adult who was a healthcare worker with PCR-confirmed SARS-CoV-2 infection or an uninfected control (not recorded which).

This clonotype was seen many times. The rearrangement joins TRBV11-2 to TRBJ2-1; a possible D gene is TRBD2 (6 bases). V was trimmed by 1 base and J by 0 bases, leaving 7 bases between them. This CDR3 has 15 amino acids. In germline, CDR1 is SGHAT, CDR2 FQNNGV. The CDR3 nucleotides read TGTGCCAGCAGCTTAGCGGGAGTCTCCTACAATGAGCAGTTCTTC. Translating it yields CASSLAGVSYNEQFF. Complete variable domain (other parts from reference TRBV11-2 and TRBJ2-1): EAGVAQSPRYKIIEKRQSVAFWCNPISGHATLYWYQQILGQGPKLLIQFQNNGVVDDSQLPKDRFSAERLKGVDSTLKIQPAKLEDSAVYLCASSLAGVSYNEQFFGPGTRLTVL.

In its sample, this clonotype was seen a few times. The junction departs from the called germline gene at one end, perhaps through a read error. V usage is TRBV2 and J usage is TRBJ2-7, with D perhaps given as TRBD1 or TRBD2 (5 bases each). The germline V gene has CDR1 SNHLY and CDR2 FYNNEI. This CDR3 comprises 14 residues. The CDR3 DNA sequence: TGTGCCAGCCGACCGGGACGGACCGTGAGCGAGCAGCACTTC. As protein: CASRPGRTVSEQHF.

This clonotype was seen ten or more times. The chain uses TRBV9 and TRBJ2-5; weak D call: TRBD2 (5 bases). V was trimmed by 5 bases and J by 4 bases, leaving 12 bases between them. CDR3 length equals 13 residues. Germline V gene sequence: CDR1 SGDLS, CDR2 YYNGEE. CDR3 protein: CASSAGVGETQYF. The CDR3 bases are TGTGCCAGCAGTGCGGGTGTCGGAGAGACCCAGTACTTC.

This clonotype was recorded at least ten times. This sequence joins TRBV7-2 and TRBJ2-7, with D maybe TRBD2 (6 bases). There are 14 residues in the CDR3. V gave up 3 bases and J gave up 7 bases, with 16 bases separating them. Germline CDR1 reads SGHTA; CDR2 reads FQGNSA. The CDR3 DNA reads TGTGCCAGCAGCTTGGGCGGGCCGGGAGAAGAGCAGTACTTC. It is translated as CASSLGGPGEEQYF.

In the case of this clonotype: One end of the junction varies from germline; a read error may be responsible. V and J are TRBV10-3 and TRBJ2-7, with a weak D call TRBD2 (6 bases). CDR3 length: 15 residues. Germline CDR1 ENHRY, CDR2 SYGVKD. In DNA, the CDR3 is TGTGTCATCAGTGAGTCAAGGAGGGTTAACTACGAGCAGTACTTC. Protein: CVISESRRVNYEQYF.

This clonotype was counted ten times or more. The chain carries TRBV5-1 and TRBJ1-3; TRBD1 aligns across 7 bases. Trimming at V came to 5 bases and at J to 0 bases, leaving 5 bases not matched to a gene. Germline CDR1 reads SGHRS; CDR2 reads YFSETQ. This CDR3 has 15 residues. The CDR3: CASSLSGGSGNTIYF. The CDR3 DNA sequence: TGCGCCAGCAGTCTATCAGGGGGCTCTGGAAACACCATATATTTT.

This clonotype has only a few counts. The chain is built from TRBV12-3 or TRBV12-4 and TRBJ2-3; 14 nucleotides match TRBD2. Losses at the gene ends were 4 bases for V and 3 bases for J; bases not matched to a gene: 6. There are 17 residues in the CDR3. The CDR3 nucleotides read TGTGCCAGCAGTTCCCGGGGACTAGCGGGAGATACAGATACGCAGTATTTT. Translating gives CASSSRGLAGDTDTQYF.

The J gene is TRBJ2-6, the V gene TRBV4-1, with TRBD1 matching over 8 bases. J lost 4 bases, V lost 8 bases, and 13 bases had no gene match. This CDR3 has 17 amino acids. Per the germline V gene, CDR1 is MGHRA and CDR2 is YSYEKL. CDR3 bases: TGCGCCAGCCGACGGGCAGGGGGCTCGGGCGGGGCCAACGTCCTGACTTTC. Amino acid sequence: CASRRAGGSGGANVLTF.

The rearrangement uses TRBV5-5 and TRBJ1-4; the match to TRBD1 covers 10 bases. CDR1 SGHKS and CDR2 YYEKEE come from the germline V gene (reference sequence). The V and J ends lost 3 bases and 6 bases, in that order; junction bases with no gene match: 5. The CDR3 has 15 amino acids. CDR3 sequence: CASSWRTGGDEKLFF. As DNA, the CDR3 is TGTGCCAGCAGCTGGAGGACAGGGGGAGATGAAAAACTGTTTTTT. Combining the CDR3 with reference TRBV5-5 and TRBJ1-4 gives the whole variable domain DAGVTQSPTHLIKTRGQQVTLRCSPISGHKSVSWYQQVLGQGPQFIFQYYEKEERGRGNFPDRFSARQFPNYSSELNVNALLLGDSALYLCASSWRTGGDEKLFFGSGTQLSVL.

In this sample, this clonotype turned up many times. The gene calls are TRBV2 and TRBJ2-7, with D uncertain. Germline assignment: CDR1 SNHLY and CDR2 FYNNEI. V dropped 0 bases and J dropped 0 bases, with 9 bases sitting between them. This CDR3 region has 15 residues. The CDR3 DNA sequence: TGTGCCAGCAGTGAAGCTCTGACCGTCTCCTACGAGCAGTACTTC. Translation: CASSEALTVSYEQYF. Filled out from reference TRBV2 and TRBJ2-7, the complete variable domain reads EPEVTQTPSHQVTQMGQEVILRCVPISNHLYFYWYRQILGQKVEFLVSFYNNEISEKSEIFDDQFSVERPDGSNFTLKIRSTKLEDSAMYFCASSEALTVSYEQYFGPGTRLTVT.

V and J are TRBV27 and TRBJ2-3; D not certain. Germline V gene data show CDR1 as MNHEY and CDR2 as SMNVEV (reference sequence). This CDR3 is built from 13 residues. V lost 5 bases, J lost 7 bases, and 13 bases lay in between. The CDR3 DNA sequence: TGTGCCAGCAGTCTTACAAGCCGAAATACGCAGTATTTT. Translation gives CASSLTSRNTQYF.

This clonotype was seen repeatedly, ten times or more. The J gene is TRBJ2-7, the V gene TRBV28; TRBD2 might be the D (5 bases). Trimming stripped 4 bases from V and 3 bases from J, with 22 bases between. CDR3 length: 17 amino acids. Germline V gene sequence: CDR1 MDHEN, CDR2 SYDVKM. The CDR3 DNA reads as TGTGCCAGCAGTTCCCTACGAGGGTCAGCGGCCTACTACGAGCAGTACTTC. Translating gives CASSSLRGSAAYYEQYF.

This clonotype was seen a handful of times. The genes are TRBV2 and TRBJ2-5; 9 bases match TRBD1. This CDR3 contains 13 residues. Germline CDR1 SNHLY, CDR2 FYNNEI. With 7 bases clipped from V and 7 bases from J, the junction kept 7 bases outside the gene matches. CDR3 DNA sequence: TGTGCCAGCACCTCGGACAGGGGAGCGACCCAGTACTTC. Its protein is CASTSDRGATQYF.

This chain uses TRBV7-2 with TRBJ1-6, with 7 bases aligning to TRBD1. The CDR3 has 14 amino acids. Trimming removed 6 bases from V and 6 bases from J; junction bases left unmatched: 5. Germline CDR1 is SGHTA and CDR2 is FQGNSA. This chain's CDR3 is CASRSGTVNSPLHF. CDR3 nucleotide sequence: TGTGCCAGCAGATCCGGGACAGTTAATTCACCCCTCCACTTT.

This clonotype was detected many times. The chain uses TRBV5-4 and TRBJ1-1; 7 nucleotides agree with TRBD1. The CDR3 totals 15 residues. The V segment lost 4 bases and the J segment 2 bases; nucleotides outside the gene matches: 8. CDR1 is SGHNT, CDR2 YYREEE, per germline (reference sequence). The CDR3 here is CASSATGAGNTEAFF. Written as DNA, the CDR3 is TGTGCCAGCAGCGCAACAGGGGCGGGAAACACTGAAGCTTTCTTT.

This clonotype was observed at least ten times. The chain is built from TRBV5-1 and TRBJ2-3; possibly TRBD2 for D (5 bases). CDR3 size: 15 residues. The V and J ends lost 2 bases and 2 bases respectively, with 12 bases between them. Germline CDR1 reads SGHRS; CDR2 reads YFSETQ. In DNA, the CDR3 is TGCGCCAGCAGCTTTGCCACCGGGAACACAGATACGCAGTATTTT. Its protein product is CASSFATGNTDTQYF.

This clonotype showed up just a few times. The chain couples TRBV25-1 to TRBJ1-1, with 7 positions matching TRBD1. The germline gives CDR1 MGHDK, CDR2 SYGVNS. This CDR3 is built from 12 residues. Trimming removed 9 bases from V and 10 bases from J; junction bases left unmatched: 11. The CDR3 spells CASNQIQGRAFF. CDR3 sequence (DNA): TGTGCCAGTAATCAAATACAGGGGAGAGCTTTCTTT.

A few counts support this clonotype. The V gene is TRBV20-1, the J gene TRBJ2-7, with D tentatively TRBD2 (6 bases). The V end lost 5 bases, the J end lost 4 bases, and 27 bases lay between the germline ends. The CDR3 covers 17 residues. CDR1 DFQATT and CDR2 SNEGSKA come from the germline V gene (reference sequence). CDR3 protein: CSAEARRGARWGYEQYF. DNA for the CDR3: TGCAGTGCTGAGGCCCGCCGCGGGGCTAGATGGGGTTACGAGCAGTACTTC.

In its sample, this clonotype was seen a few times. The V call is TRBV12-2, the J call TRBJ2-4; the D call of TRBD1 is as the table states it, not checked on the DNA. TRBV12-2 is labeled a pseudogene. This CDR3 contains 15 residues. CDR3 sequence reads: CASRPQGTDKNIQYF. CDR3 DNA sequence: TGTGCAAGTCGCCCCCAGGGGACAGATAAAAACATTCAGTACTTC.

This clonotype was picked up many times. The genes are TRBV25-1 and TRBJ2-5; D is undetermined. V was clipped by 7 bases and J by 4 bases, with 7 bases between them. There are 11 residues in the CDR3. The germline CDR1 and CDR2 sequences are MGHDK and SYGVNS. CDR3 bases: TGTGCCAGCAAACTGGGAGAGACCCAGTACTTC. Protein: CASKLGETQYF.

V usage is TRBV5-5 and J usage is TRBJ2-3; D perhaps matches TRBD1 (5 bases). CDR3 length: 15 residues. Per germline, CDR1 SGHKS and CDR2 YYEKEE (reference sequence). V shed 1 base and J shed 2 bases, with 11 bases lying between them. The CDR3 here is CASSLRGQDTDTQYF. In DNA, the CDR3 is TGTGCCAGCAGCTTGAGGGGTCAAGACACAGATACGCAGTATTTT.

This clonotype has a count of ten or more. V is TRBV12-3 or TRBV12-4 and J is TRBJ2-5, with 10 positions matching TRBD2. The CDR3 is 14 amino acids. The V and J ends lost 6 bases and 1 base, in that order; junction bases with no gene match: 2. The CDR3 loop reads CASSRTSGQETQYF. The CDR3 nucleotides read TGTGCCAGCAGCAGGACTAGCGGCCAAGAGACCCAGTACTTC.

This clonotype has a count of ten or more. This rearrangement joins TRBV28 to TRBJ2-1; D may be TRBD2 (6 bases). V was clipped by 6 bases and J by 0 bases, with 12 bases between them. The germline V gene encodes CDR1 MDHEN and CDR2 SYDVKM. The CDR3 spans 15 residues. The CDR3 loop is CASSYRGSSYNEQFF. CDR3 in DNA: TGTGCCAGCAGCTACCGGGGGAGCTCCTACAATGAGCAGTTCTTC.

The table lists this clonotype with many counts. The chain has TRBV12-3 or TRBV12-4 and TRBJ1-2; maybe TRBD1 (6 bases). V lost 5 bases and J lost 4, with 17 bases in between. There are 15 residues in the CDR3. CDR3 bases: TGTGCCAGCAGTGAAGAACAGGGATTCGGCTATGGCTACACCTTC. It specifies CASSEEQGFGYGYTF.